This record looks at one TCR beta chain sequence and its context. Its antigen is not identified. These data belong to a study of shared clonotypes between healthy human individuals. Study-wide background: Donor composition was a couple of women and a few men, aged 18 to 49.

Sequenced by immunoSEQ multiplex PCR; TCRdb stores in-frame clones only, minus some. The sample includes hundreds of thousands of clones, 95% to 98% seen only once; the top ten take 0.3%. Only CD45RO-negative cells positively selected for CCR7 counted as naive CD8 cells, so terminally differentiated effector memory CD45RA+ cells were excluded. All donors qualified as healthy HIV-negative adults and had experienced no recent acute infections or vaccinations. This CDR3 is built from 16 residues. Trimming left V 2 bases short and J 0 bases short, with 11 bases between. The germline V gene has CDR1 MGHRA and CDR2 YSYEKL. Study results and limitations: Incompleteness in sorted-subset sequencing, despite large depth, was shown by rarefaction.

The source material was naive CD8+ T cells sorted from blood. The receptor was isolated from a man younger than 40 in good health. The chain combines TRBV4-1 with TRBJ1-5, with D perhaps TRBD1 (6 bases). CDR3 sequence reads: CASSQTPGDSNQPQHF. As DNA, the CDR3 is TGCGCCAGCAGCCAAACCCCAGGGGATAGCAATCAGCCCCAGCATTTT.